The rows below give T cell receptor beta chains drawn from one sample of a study of beta chain features in type 1 diabetes. Using immunoSEQ multiplex PCR, the repertoire was profiled, and TCRdb retains in-frame clones only, with some absent. The table includes 300,000 to 450,000 clones, roughly 12% detected once. The specimen sequenced was naive CD4+ T cells from blood. The receptors shown here come from a woman aged 18-30 years with type 1 diabetes. Both conserved end residues are part of each CDR3.

J,V,length,CDR3
TRBJ2-7,TRBV6-1,13,CASSGDWLYEQYF
TRBJ1-3,TRBV1,14,CTPDRGTSGNTIYF
TRBJ2-1,TRBV30,18,CASLEVAGGPSSYNEQFF
TRBJ2-7,TRBV30,11,CAWSMEGEQYF
TRBJ2-1,TRBV2,12,CASSDGQGAQFF
TRBJ2-1,TRBV9,16,CASSALLGPGRNEQFF
TRBJ1-2,TRBV2,16,CASSVGQTSAAYGYTF
TRBJ2-1,TRBV7-9,15,CASSPVGTGTNEQFF
TRBJ1-2,TRBV5-1,12,CASSRDSYGYTF
TRBJ2-7,TRBV5-1,13,CASSEQPTYEQYF
TRBJ2-5,TRBV4-2,15,CASSQDWDRKETQYF
TRBJ1-5,TRBV25-1,14,CASRPWGDEEPQHF
TRBJ2-7,TRBV2,16,CASRERTGFGTYEQYF
TRBJ1-4,TRBV5-1,18,CASSLAGTGIATNEKLFF
TRBJ1-5,TRBV2,14,CASSSGTGNQPQHF
TRBJ1-6,TRBV10-3,13,CAVQGAENSPLHF
TRBJ1-5,TRBV7-8,14,CASSLARSDQPQHF
TRBJ2-7,TRBV15,14,CATSRVQGSYEQYF
TRBJ1-2,TRBV7-2,12,CASSLSGDGYTF
TRBJ2-7,TRBV5-6,16,CASSPGTGFVVYEQYF
TRBJ2-5,TRBV28,13,CASSLPGQETQYF
TRBJ2-3,TRBV4-1,15,CASRLGLAGADTQYF
TRBJ2-3,TRBV5-4,15,CASSPRDRVTDTQYF
TRBJ2-3,TRBV11-2,14,CASSLERSTDTQYF
TRBJ1-2,TRBV6-6,12,CASSDRTYGYTF
TRBJ1-4,TRBV9,14,CASSAGRAAEKLFF
TRBJ2-1,TRBV4-3,13,CASSLGGYYEQFF
TRBJ2-3,TRBV7-2,13,CASSPNGVDTQYF
TRBJ1-2,TRBV16,12,CASSQMSGSYTF
TRBJ1-1,TRBV12-5,13,CAVGVETNAEAFF
TRBJ2-5,TRBV5-1,14,CASSGWTGGETQYF
TRBJ1-2,TRBV7-9,13,CASSLDRDGGYTF
TRBJ2-4,TRBV4-3,21,CASSQDRFGLAGVYAKNIQYF
TRBJ2-1,TRBV9,15,CASSVVSSGGNEQFF
TRBJ1-5,TRBV6-5,15,CASSPGTGDYQPQHF
TRBJ2-2,TRBV30,13,CAWSVQVTGELFF
TRBJ1-4,TRBV29-1,13,CSVGGQGGEKLFF
TRBJ1-5,TRBV15,15,CATSRGGQGNQPQHF
TRBJ2-7,TRBV6-5,16,CASSYPLGQGAIEQYF
TRBJ2-1,TRBV29-1,14,CSVEYSRSYNEQFF
TRBJ1-1,TRBV4-3,16,CASSQDFQVWATEAFF
TRBJ1-4,TRBV14,14,CASSRRVFNEKLFF
TRBJ2-3,TRBV6-5,13,CASSYRVTDTQYF
TRBJ2-1,TRBV1,13,CTSRATGFLEQFF
TRBJ1-5,TRBV5-1,15,CASSFGSGGNQPQHF
TRBJ2-1,TRBV27,14,CASSPLAGVGEQFF
TRBJ2-7,TRBV5-4,14,CASSLQDRSYEQYF
TRBJ2-7,TRBV7-2,14,CASSSRTSGYEQYF